The 2 T cell receptor beta chains below were found in one sample sequenced in a study of post-analysis software for immune sequencing data. Study-wide results and limits: Elevated frequency relative to controls characterized several TRBV segments in patients, TRBV5-6, TRBV5-1 and TRBV20-1 among them.

Prepared TCR beta cDNA libraries contained unique molecular identifiers. TCRdb reanalysed the PCR reads using MiXCR and keeps one entry per CDR3 protein. The sample holds roughly 170,000 distinct CDR3 sequences, about 32% seen once. Antigens of these TCRs are unknown. The sequencing input was blood. These receptors all come from a girl between 10 and 17 years old with multiple sclerosis.

This clonotype has a single count. CDR3 DNA sequence: TGCAGTGCTACTCCGGGACCAGGAGCCTACGAGCAGTACTTC. Protein sequence: CSATPGPGAYEQYF. The V gene is TRBV20-1, the J gene TRBJ2-7; D may be TRBD1 or TRBD2 (5 bases each). Trimming took off 4 bases at V and 2 bases at J, with 15 bases between the two ends. The CDR3 totals 14 residues. The V gene's germline CDR1 is DFQATT and CDR2 SNEGSKA (reference sequence).

This clonotype was detected many times. The V call is TRBV6-6, the J call TRBJ1-5, with TRBD1 matching 8 bases. The CDR3 is 14 amino acids. The V segment lost 4 bases and the J segment 2 bases; nucleotides outside the gene matches: 1. CDR1 and CDR2 from the germline V gene are MNHNY and SVGAGI (reference sequence). The CDR3 reads CASSLQGGNQPQHF. The CDR3, as DNA: TGTGCCAGCAGTTTACAGGGGGGCAATCAGCCCCAGCATTTT.